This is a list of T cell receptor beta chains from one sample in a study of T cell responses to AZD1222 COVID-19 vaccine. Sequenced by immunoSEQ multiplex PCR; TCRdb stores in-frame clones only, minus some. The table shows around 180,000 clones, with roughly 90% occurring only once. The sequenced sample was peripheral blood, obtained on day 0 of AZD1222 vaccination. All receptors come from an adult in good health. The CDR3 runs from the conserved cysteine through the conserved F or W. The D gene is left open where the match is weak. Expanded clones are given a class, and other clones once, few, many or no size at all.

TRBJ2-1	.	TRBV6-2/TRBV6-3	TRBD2	TGTGCCAGCAGTTACGAGACTAGCGGGACCTACAATGAGCAGTTCTTC	CASSYETSGTYNEQFF
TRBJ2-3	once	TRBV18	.	TGTGCCAGCTCAGGGAAGAGGAATACGCAGTATTTT	CASSGKRNTQYF
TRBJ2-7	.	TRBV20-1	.	TGCAGTGCTGCCGGTCAGGAGCAGTACTTC	CSAAGQEQYF
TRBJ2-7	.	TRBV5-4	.	TGTGCCAGCAGCCCCGGAGGTAGCGGAGTTTCCTACGAGCAGTACTTC	CASSPGGSGVSYEQYF
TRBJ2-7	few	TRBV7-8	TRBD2	TGTGCCAGCAGCCCCACCAGCGGGAGTCACGAGCAGTACTTC	CASSPTSGSHEQYF
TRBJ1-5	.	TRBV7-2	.	TGTGCCAGCAGCTCGGGGGCTGTGGCGAGCAATCAGCCCCAGCATTTT	CASSSGAVASNQPQHF
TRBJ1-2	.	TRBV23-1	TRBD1	TGCGCCAGCAGTCCTCACAGGGGGCATCGTGGCTATGGCTACACCTTC	CASSPHRGHRGYGYTF
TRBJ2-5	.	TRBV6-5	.	TGTGCCAGCAAAGGGACCCCAAGGGCCCAGTACTTC	CASKGTPRAQYF
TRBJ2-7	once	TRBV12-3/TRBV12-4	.	TGTGCCAGCAGTAAACAGGGATACGAGCAGTACTTC	CASSKQGYEQYF
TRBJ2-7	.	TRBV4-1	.	TGCGCCAGCAGCTCCCGTAGCTACGAGCAGTACTTC	CASSSRSYEQYF
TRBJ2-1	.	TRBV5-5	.	TGTGCCAGCAGCCTAATAGGGTCTGGGCGACTAATTGGGCTCAATGAGCAGTTCTTC	CASSLIGSGRLIGLNEQFF
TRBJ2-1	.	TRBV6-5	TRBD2	TGTGCCAGCAGTCCTAGCGGGAACTCCTACAATGAGCAGTTCTTC	CASSPSGNSYNEQFF
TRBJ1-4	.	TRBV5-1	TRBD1	TGCGCCAGCAACCCCGGACAGGGGGGTGGAAAACTGTTTTTT	CASNPGQGGGKLFF
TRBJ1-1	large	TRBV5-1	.	TGCGCCAGCAGCTTGACCCCGGACGGGCCCCGGACTGAAGCTTTCTTT	CASSLTPDGPRTEAFF
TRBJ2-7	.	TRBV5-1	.	TGCGCCAGCAGCACGGTTAACAACGAGCAGTACTTC	CASSTVNNEQYF
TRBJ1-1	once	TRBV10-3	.	TGTGCCATCAGTGAGGGTCAACAGAACACTGAAGCTTTCTTT	CAISEGQQNTEAFF
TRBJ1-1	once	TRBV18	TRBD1	TGTGCCAGCTCACTAAACCGGGACAGGACCGAAGCTTTCTTT	CASSLNRDRTEAFF
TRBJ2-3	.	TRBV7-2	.	TGTGCCAGCAGCCACCCTCCCCGGGACATTCTAGGAGATACGCAGTATTTT	CASSHPPRDILGDTQYF
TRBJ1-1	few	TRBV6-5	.	TGTGCCAGCGGGACGGGTAACACTGAAGCTTTCTTT	CASGTGNTEAFF
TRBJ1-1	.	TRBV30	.	TGTGCCTGGAAGCTTAGCGGGAACACTGAAGCTTTCTTT	CAWKLSGNTEAFF
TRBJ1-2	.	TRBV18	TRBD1	TGTGCCAGCTCACCAATCGACAGGGTGGCATACGATGGCTACACCTTC	CASSPIDRVAYDGYTF
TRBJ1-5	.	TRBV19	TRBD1	TGTGCCAGTAGTATCGGGAGACAGGGAGGGTGGCCCCAGCATTTT	CASSIGRQGGWPQHF
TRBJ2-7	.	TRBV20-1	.	TGCAGTGCTAGTTTTGTCAGGGGCTACGAGCAGTACTTC	CSASFVRGYEQYF
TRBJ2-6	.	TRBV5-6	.	TGTGCCAGCAGCTCTAGGAGGACTGGGGCCAACGTCCTGACTTTC	CASSSRRTGANVLTF
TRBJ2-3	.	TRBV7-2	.	TGTGCCAGCAGCTTAGCGTTAGATACGCAGTATTTT	CASSLALDTQYF
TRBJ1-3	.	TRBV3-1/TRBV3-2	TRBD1	TGTGCCAGCAGCCAAGTTAACAGGGGGGACACCATATATTTT	CASSQVNRGDTIYF
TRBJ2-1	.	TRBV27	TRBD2	TGTGCCAGCAGTAACAGACTAGCGGGAGAGGGGAATGAGCAGTTCTTC	CASSNRLAGEGNEQFF
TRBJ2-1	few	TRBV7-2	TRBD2	TGTGCCAGCAGCTTACGGGGCGGGAGGGGTAATGAGCAGTTCTTC	CASSLRGGRGNEQFF
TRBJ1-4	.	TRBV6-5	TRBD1	TGTGCCAGCAGTTACTTCGGGACAGAAGATGAACTGTTTTTT	CASSYFGTEDELFF
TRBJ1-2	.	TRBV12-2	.	TGTGCAAGTCGCTTGGACAGGCCGAGGGATGGCTACACCTTC	CASRLDRPRDGYTF
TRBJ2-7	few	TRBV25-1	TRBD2	TGTGCCAGCAGAGAGGGCGGGAGGAGACACGAGCAGTACTTC	CASREGGRRHEQYF
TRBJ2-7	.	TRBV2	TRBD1	TGTGCCAGTTATCAGGGGGTGGCCTACGAGCAGTACTTC	CASYQGVAYEQYF
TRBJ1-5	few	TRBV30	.	TGTGCCTGGAGTTATAGGGGTGGCAATCAGCCCCAGCATTTT	CAWSYRGGNQPQHF
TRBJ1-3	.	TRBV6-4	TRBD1	TGTGCCAGCAGTGACTCAGGGGGCCTAACCACCGGAAACACCATATATTTT	CASSDSGGLTTGNTIYF
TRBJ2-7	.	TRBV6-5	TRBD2	TGTGCCAGCAGTTACTCTAGCGGGAGCTCCTACGAGCAGTACTTC	CASSYSSGSSYEQYF
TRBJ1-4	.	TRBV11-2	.	TGTGCCAGCAGCCCCGGACGGACGCAAAATGAAAAACTGTTTTTT	CASSPGRTQNEKLFF
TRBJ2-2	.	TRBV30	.	TGTGCCTACTCTCACAAACTCACCGGGGAGCTGTTTTTT	CAYSHKLTGELFF
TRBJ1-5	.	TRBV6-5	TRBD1	TGTGCCAGCAGCAGGGACAGGGCGGGTCAGCCCCAGCATTTT	CASSRDRAGQPQHF
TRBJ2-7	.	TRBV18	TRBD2	TGTGCCAGCTCGCGTCTAGCGGGTCCTGGATCCTACGAGCAGTACTTC	CASSRLAGPGSYEQYF
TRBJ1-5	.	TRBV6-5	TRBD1	TGTGCCAGCTCAAGGACAGGGGAGAGCAATCAGCCCCAGCATTTT	CASSRTGESNQPQHF
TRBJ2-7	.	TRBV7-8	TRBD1	TGTGCCAGCAGCTTAGTAAACAGGGGAACCTACGAGCAGTACTTC	CASSLVNRGTYEQYF
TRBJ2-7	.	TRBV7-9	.	TGTGCCAGCAGCTTAGAAGCGGTCGTCCGGGGCTACGAGCAGTACTTC	CASSLEAVVRGYEQYF
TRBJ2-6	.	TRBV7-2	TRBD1	TGTGCCAGCAGCCTCCTCACAGGGGGAGGCTCTGGGGCCAACGTCCTGACTTTC	CASSLLTGGGSGANVLTF
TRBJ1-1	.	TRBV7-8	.	TGTGCCAGCAGCTCCGCCGGACAGCCGTGGGGAACTGAAGCTTTCTTT	CASSSAGQPWGTEAFF
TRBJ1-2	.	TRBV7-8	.	TGTGCCAGCAGCTTAGGGCCCCTCGGGGGCGGCTACACCTTC	CASSLGPLGGGYTF
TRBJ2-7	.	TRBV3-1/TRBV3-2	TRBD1	TGTGCCAGCAGCCGAAACCCGGGACAGGGCCACGAGCAGTACTTC	CASSRNPGQGHEQYF
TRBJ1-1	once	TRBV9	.	TGTGCCAGCAGCGTACCGTCGGGCACTGAAGCTTTCTTT	CASSVPSGTEAFF
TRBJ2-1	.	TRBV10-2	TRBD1	TGCGCCAGCAGTGTGGGACAGGCGTACAATGAGCAGTTCTTC	CASSVGQAYNEQFF
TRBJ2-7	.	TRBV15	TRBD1	TGTGCCACCAGCAGTGATAGGGGCCGGACAGGGGAGAGCTCCTACGAGCAGTACTTC	CATSSDRGRTGESSYEQYF
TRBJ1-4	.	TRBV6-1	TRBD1	TGTGCCAGCAGTGCCCGAACCGGGACAGGGACTGAAAAACTGTTTTTT	CASSARTGTGTEKLFF
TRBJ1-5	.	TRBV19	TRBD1	TGTGCCAGTAGTATGGGGACAGGGGAACAGCCCCAGCATTTT	CASSMGTGEQPQHF
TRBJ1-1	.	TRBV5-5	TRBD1	TGTGCCAGCAGCGCACAACAGGGGCTGAACACTGAAGCTTTCTTT	CASSAQQGLNTEAFF